The source of this T cell receptor beta chain is a study of naive and memory T cell subsets (dated by TCRdb to 2016 to 2017). Background for the entire study: The figure summarizing the skin biopsy and whole blood samples listed around 10 blood donors, 7 tuberculin skin test biopsies and 3 saline control biopsies. Usually PCR2 was run as a SYBR Green qPCR and stopped at a set threshold, although low-input samples could use end-point PCR (roughly 6 cycles) instead. Skin biopsies were collected from tuberculin skin test sites or from saline-injected control sites and were processed for RNA extraction as previously described.

Including the terminal cysteine and phenylalanine, the CDR3 comprises 14 residues. Only the CDR3 DNA stays, 42 bases, in frame from base 1. The V and J ends are trimmed by 1 base and 4 bases, leaving 10 bases between them. According to the germline V gene, CDR1 reads MDHEN and CDR2 reads SYDVKM. The sample's treatment or condition label, in plain terms: skin biopsy from PPD injection site in Mantoux-positive individual. The study reported a robust and sensitive protocol to amplify, sequence and analyze TCRs, based on 3' ligation of a UMI-containing oligonucleotide to TCR cDNA. Tuberculin skin test biopsies were obtained from sites injected with PPD in individuals who had a positive Mantoux test. Total RNA was treated with RQ1 DNase, without cell sorting, prior to reverse transcription, with an input of roughly 1 to 1000 ng being targeted. To check how robust the pipeline was in samples where T cells make up a minority population, libraries were built from skin biopsies and whole blood.

Overall study results and their limits: The larger number of TCRs at tuberculin skin test sites was interpreted as T cell infiltration of a delayed type IV hypersensitivity reaction. Details of skin biopsy collection and RNA processing were not given in the paper but were referenced to earlier studies. The RNA-based method was acknowledged to be potentially sensitive to changes in TCR transcripts with T cell activation and differentiation. TCR sequences were reportedly recovered from both skin biopsy types, with far more TCRs at tuberculin skin test sites.

The library relied on UMI-ligation and nested PCR. Four rounds of PCR, run with the SP2 primer together with nested alpha and beta constant region primers, were used to amplify the ligated cDNA. For the blood and skin samples, reverse transcription of TCR RNA was done with SuperScript IV along with alpha and beta constant region primers. T4 RNA ligase 1 was used to ligate an oligonucleotide containing the Illumina SP2 primer and a UMI to the 3' end of the cDNA. To prevent hairpin formation, the 12-nucleotide UMI was made up of two random hexamers with an eight-base spacer between them. From the second PCR onward, the TCR alpha and beta chain libraries were handled separately, and dual indexing was used for multiplexing. After pooling, the indexed libraries were analyzed by capillary electrophoresis and sequenced on either an Illumina MiSeq or NextSeq. To boost base diversity and improve cluster recognition, PhiX DNA at roughly 4.5-7% was spiked into the libraries. As for the authors' bioinformatics: Demultiplexor pulled UMIs out of read 2, joined the UMIs with the TCR sequence from read 1, and separated reads according to sample indices. Decombinator identified V and J genes and V-J junctions, assigning each TCR a five-part identifier including V and J deletions. UMIs were used by Collapsinator to correct sequencing errors and PCR amplification heterogeneity, so that a UMI-based abundance was obtained for each TCR. CDR3Translator turned identifiers into nucleotide sequence, translated that sequence into amino acids, and pulled out CDR3 regions based on terminal motifs. After normalization to the amount of input RNA, error-corrected alpha and beta TCR counts from blood and skin were compared. TCRdb took the public reads, trimmed them with fastp at Q25, ran MiXCR for clone calling and kept in-frame beta chains. Rows are unified per CDR3 protein, each entry keeping the most common DNA and genes. It is TCRdb's table, rather than the study itself, that gives the V and J calls and clone size. Counted in this sample were around 35,000 distinct CDR3 sequences; about 11% of them appeared once. The ten largest clones capture roughly 3.6% of the sample.

This clonotype has a handful of counts. This receptor's antigen is unknown. Nothing much larger sits one base from this clone, and base qualities are not available. The rearrangement joined TRBV28 to TRBJ1-2; a confident D gene designation cannot be given. The sequence was obtained from an adult in good health. The source material was skin, sampled from a tuberculin skin test site. The DNA is TGTGCCAGCAGTTTATTATGGCAAGGCTATGGCTACACCTTC. Translated, this gives CASSLLWQGYGYTF.